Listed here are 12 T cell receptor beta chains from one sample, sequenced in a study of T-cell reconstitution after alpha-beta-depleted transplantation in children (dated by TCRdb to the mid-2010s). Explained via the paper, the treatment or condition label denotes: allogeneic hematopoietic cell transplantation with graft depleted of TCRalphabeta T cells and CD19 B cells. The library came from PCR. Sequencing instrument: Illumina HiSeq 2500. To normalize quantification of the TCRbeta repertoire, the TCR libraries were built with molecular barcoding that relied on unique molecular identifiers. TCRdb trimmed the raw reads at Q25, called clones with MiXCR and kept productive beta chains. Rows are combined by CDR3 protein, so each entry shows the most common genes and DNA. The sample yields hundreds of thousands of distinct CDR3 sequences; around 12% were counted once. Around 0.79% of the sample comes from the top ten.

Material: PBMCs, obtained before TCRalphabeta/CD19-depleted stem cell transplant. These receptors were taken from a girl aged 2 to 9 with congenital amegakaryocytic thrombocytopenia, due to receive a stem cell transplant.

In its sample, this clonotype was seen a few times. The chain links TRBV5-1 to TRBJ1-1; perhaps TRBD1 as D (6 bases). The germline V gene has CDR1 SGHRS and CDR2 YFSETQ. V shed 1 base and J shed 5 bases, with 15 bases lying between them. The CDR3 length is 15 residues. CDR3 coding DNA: TGCGCCAGCAGCTTGTCCCGGGGGAGGGGGACTGAAGCTTTCTTT. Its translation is CASSLSRGRGTEAFF.

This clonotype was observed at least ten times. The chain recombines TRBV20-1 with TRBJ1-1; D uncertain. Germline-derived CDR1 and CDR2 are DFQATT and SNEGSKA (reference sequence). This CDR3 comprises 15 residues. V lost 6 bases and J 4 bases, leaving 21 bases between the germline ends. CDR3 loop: CSARLASLRVTEAFF. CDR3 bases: TGCAGTGCCAGATTGGCGTCCTTGCGGGTCACTGAAGCTTTCTTT.

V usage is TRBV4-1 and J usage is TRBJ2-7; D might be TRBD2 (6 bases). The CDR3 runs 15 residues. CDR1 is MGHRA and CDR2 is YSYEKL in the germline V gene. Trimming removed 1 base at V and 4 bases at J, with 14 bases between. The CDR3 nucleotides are TGCGCCAGCAGCCAAGCAAAACTAGCAGATTACGAGCAGTACTTC. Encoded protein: CASSQAKLADYEQYF.

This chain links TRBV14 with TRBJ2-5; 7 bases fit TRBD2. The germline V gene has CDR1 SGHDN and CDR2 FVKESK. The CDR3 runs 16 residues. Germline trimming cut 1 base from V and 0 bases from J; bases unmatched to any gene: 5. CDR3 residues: CASSQVTSSHQETQYF. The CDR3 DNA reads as TGTGCCAGCAGCCAAGTGACTAGCAGCCACCAAGAGACCCAGTACTTC. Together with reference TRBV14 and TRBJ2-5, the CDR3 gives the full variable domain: EAGVTQFPSHSVIEKGQTVTLRCDPISGHDNLYWYRRVMGKEIKFLLHFVKESKQDESGMPNNRFLAERTGGTYSTLKVQPAELEDSGVYFCASSQVTSSHQETQYFGPGTRLLVL.

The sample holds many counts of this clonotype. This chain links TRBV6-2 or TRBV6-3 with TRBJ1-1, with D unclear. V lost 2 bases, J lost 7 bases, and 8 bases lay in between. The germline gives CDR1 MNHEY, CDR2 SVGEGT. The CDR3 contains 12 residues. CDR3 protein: CASSYVTSEAFF. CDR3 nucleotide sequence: TGTGCCAGCAGTTACGTTACAAGTGAAGCTTTCTTT.

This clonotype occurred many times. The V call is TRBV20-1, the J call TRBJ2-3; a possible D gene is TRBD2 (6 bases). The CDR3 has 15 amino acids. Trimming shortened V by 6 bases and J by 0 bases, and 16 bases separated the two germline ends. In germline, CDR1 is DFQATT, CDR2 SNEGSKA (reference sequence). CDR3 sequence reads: CSALRGSGSTDTQYF. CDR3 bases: TGCAGTGCCTTGCGGGGTAGCGGTAGCACAGATACGCAGTATTTT.

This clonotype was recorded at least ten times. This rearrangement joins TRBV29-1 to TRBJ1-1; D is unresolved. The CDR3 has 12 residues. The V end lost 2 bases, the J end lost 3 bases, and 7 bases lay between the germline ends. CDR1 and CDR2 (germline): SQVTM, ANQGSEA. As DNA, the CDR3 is TGCAGCGTTGAATGGGGTGACACTGAAGCTTTCTTT. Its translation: CSVEWGDTEAFF.

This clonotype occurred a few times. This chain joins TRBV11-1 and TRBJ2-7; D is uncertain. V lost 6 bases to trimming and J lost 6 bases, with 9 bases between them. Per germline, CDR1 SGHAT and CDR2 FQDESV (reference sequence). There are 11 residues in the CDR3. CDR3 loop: CASRHSSEQYF. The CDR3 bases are TGTGCCAGCAGGCACAGTTCCGAGCAGTACTTC. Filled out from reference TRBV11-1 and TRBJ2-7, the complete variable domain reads EAEVAQSPRYKITEKSQAVAFWCDPISGHATLYWYRQILGQGPELLVQFQDESVVDDSQLPKDRFSAERLKGVDSTLKIQPAELGDSAMYLCASRHSSEQYFGPGTRLTVT.

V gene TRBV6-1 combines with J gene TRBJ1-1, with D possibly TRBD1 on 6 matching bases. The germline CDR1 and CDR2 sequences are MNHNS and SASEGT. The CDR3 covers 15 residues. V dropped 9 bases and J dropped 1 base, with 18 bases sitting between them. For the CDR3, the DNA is TGTGCCAGTTATGATCCGGGACACCAGAACACTGAAGCTTTCTTT. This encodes CASYDPGHQNTEAFF.

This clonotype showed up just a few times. The CDR3 DNA sequence: TGTGCCAGCAGTAGGAACCGGGACAGGGGGTACGAGCAGTACTTC. This sequence encodes CASSRNRDRGYEQYF. The rearrangement joins TRBV6-1 to TRBJ2-7; TRBD1 agrees at 11 bases. Germline V lookup: CDR1 MNHNS, CDR2 SASEGT. This CDR3 is 15 amino acids long. V lost 5 bases to trimming and J lost 4 bases; unmatched junction nucleotides: 7.

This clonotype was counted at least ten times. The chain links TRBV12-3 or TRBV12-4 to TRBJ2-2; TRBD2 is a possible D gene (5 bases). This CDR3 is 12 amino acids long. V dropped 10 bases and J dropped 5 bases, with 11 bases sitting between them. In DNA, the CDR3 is TGTGCCACGCACCGGGGAACCGGGGAGCTGTTTTTT. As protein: CATHRGTGELFF.

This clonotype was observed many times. CDR3 nucleotide sequence: TGCGCCAGCAGCTTGCGGGGGGATAGGCAGCCCCAGCATTTT. It yields the protein CASSLRGDRQPQHF. The V call is TRBV5-1, the J call TRBJ1-5; the D gene is possibly TRBD1 (5 bases). This CDR3 is 14 amino acids long. Germline-derived CDR1 and CDR2 are SGHRS and YFSETQ. V lost 1 base, J lost 7 bases, and 12 bases lay in between. Full variable domain (outside the CDR3, taken from reference TRBV5-1 and TRBJ1-5): KAGVTQTPRYLIKTRGQQVTLSCSPISGHRSVSWYQQTPGQGLQFLFEYFSETQRNKGNFPGRFSGRQFSNSRSEMNVSTLELGDSALYLCASSLRGDRQPQHFGDGTRLSIL.